One T cell receptor (beta chain) is described in this entry. Its antigen is still unknown. Germline and junction disagree at one end, which may indicate a read error. This sample was included in a study of CD8 T cells in ankylosing spondylitis. Study-wide points: A motif of roughly 8 highly homologous TCR beta variants was seen as apparently characteristic of ankylosing spondylitis blood. Within peripheral blood, clones linked to disease were CD8+ and relatively rare.

Germline V gene sequence: CDR1 SGHDT, CDR2 YYEEEE. The CDR3 covers 16 residues. One entry per CDR3 protein, called by TCRdb with MiXCR from the 5' RACE reads. The sample records approximately 60,000 distinct CDR3 sequences, roughly 6.2% being singletons. This sequence joins TRBV5-6 and TRBJ2-2; tentative D call: TRBD1 (5 bases). Sequencing was carried out using synovial fluid, either unsorted or a sorted T cell fraction (not recorded which). The sequence came from a male donor with ankylosing spondylitis. CDR3 in DNA: TGTGCCGGCAGCCCGCCAGGGTTTCCCGACACCGGGGAGCTGTTTTTT. Its protein is CAGSPPGFPDTGELFF.